The 31 T cell receptor beta chains listed next were all sequenced from one sample in a study of CD4 T cells in relation to SARS-CoV-2 and coronaviruses. The unexposed donors gave CD4+ T cells in 2011-2018, prior to COVID-19. Isolation of CD4+ T cells took place after approximately 10 days in culture. Assay used: immunoSEQ multiplex PCR; TCRdb lists only in-frame clones, some missing. The sample consists of 18,000 or so clones, 65% to 75% of them appearing once. These TCRs are of unknown antigen specificity. The specimen sequenced was CD4+ T cells from PBMCs, cultured in vitro. The receptors were gathered from a human donor in good health.

The V call is TRBV20-1, the J call TRBJ2-1; 9 bases are a match to TRBD2. The germline gives CDR1 DFQATT, CDR2 SNEGSKA (reference sequence). The CDR3 has 16 amino acids. With 3 bases clipped from V and 4 bases from J, the junction kept 10 bases outside the gene matches. The DNA of the CDR3 is TGCAGTGCTAGTTCTGATAGCGGGAGTAAGTACAATGAGCAGTTCTTC. It specifies CSASSDSGSKYNEQFF.

This chain connects TRBV5-6 to TRBJ2-4; 8 bases are shared with TRBD2. The CDR3 has 16 residues. Germline V CDR1 and CDR2: SGHDT, YYEEEE. The junction had 5 bases not matched to a gene; V was cut back by 3 bases and J by 0 bases. This CDR3 reads CASSSPGGVAKNIQYF. CDR3 in DNA: TGTGCCAGCAGCTCCCCGGGAGGGGTAGCCAAAAACATTCAGTACTTC. Together with reference TRBV5-6 and TRBJ2-4, the CDR3 gives the full variable domain: DAGVTQSPTHLIKTRGQQVTLRCSPKSGHDTVSWYQQALGQGPQFIFQYYEEEERQRGNFPDRFSGHQFPNYSSELNVNALLLGDSALYLCASSSPGGVAKNIQYFGAGTRLSVL.

The chain's CDR3 is CASSYSIDNVLYEQYF. CDR3 in DNA: TGTGCCAGCAGTTACTCGATTGATAATGTCCTCTACGAGCAGTACTTC. The gene calls are TRBV6-6 and TRBJ2-7; D gene unclear. Deletions cut 0 bases from V and 3 bases from J, with 15 bases between. This CDR3 has 16 residues. The V gene's germline CDR1 is MNHNY and CDR2 SVGAGI (reference sequence).

The count of this clone is one. The chain couples TRBV11-3 to TRBJ2-1; no definite D call. The CDR3 length is 13 residues. The V gene lost 2 bases and the J gene lost 6 bases, with 8 bases spanning the gap. Germline loops: CDR1 SGHNT, CDR2 YENEEA. The DNA for the CDR3 is TGTGCCAGCAGCTTAAATACCCTCAATGAGCAGTTCTTC. Residues: CASSLNTLNEQFF.

The genes are TRBV7-2 and TRBJ2-1; D remains unclear. Germline V gene data show CDR1 as SGHTA and CDR2 as FQGNSA. V lost 1 base and J 6 bases, leaving 10 bases between the germline ends. The CDR3 runs to 14 residues. DNA for the CDR3: TGTGCCAGCAGCTTAGAGGTGCGGACCAATGAGCAGTTCTTC. Residues: CASSLEVRTNEQFF.

This chain connects TRBV6-5 to TRBJ2-7, with D perhaps being TRBD1 or TRBD2 (5 bases each). V was shortened by 6 bases and J by 2 bases, with 11 bases between the two germline ends. Germline V lookup: CDR1 MNHEY, CDR2 SVGAGI. The CDR3 is 13 residues long. CDR3 nucleotide sequence: TGTGCCAGCAGCCTACCGGGGCCCTACGAGCAGTACTTC. This codes for CASSLPGPYEQYF.

The V gene is TRBV7-8, the J gene TRBJ1-1; D possibly corresponds to TRBD1 (6 bases). Germline CDR1 SGHVS, CDR2 FQNEAQ. The CDR3 runs 16 residues. The ends were cut back, 5 bases at V and 0 bases at J, with 16 bases in the middle. The CDR3 loop is CASSPRRGAMNTEAFF. As DNA, the CDR3 is TGTGCCAGCAGCCCAAGACGGGGGGCGATGAACACTGAAGCTTTCTTT.

V is TRBV6-5 and J is TRBJ1-2; D might be TRBD1 (5 bases). Germline assignment: CDR1 MNHEY and CDR2 SVGAGI. V lost 8 bases to trimming and J lost 8 bases, with 9 bases between them. The CDR3 is 10 amino acids. The CDR3 bases are TGTGCCAGCGGACATTTCGGCTACACCTTC. Protein: CASGHFGYTF.

This chain joins TRBV5-1 and TRBJ1-1; D not certain. Germline V gene sequence: CDR1 SGHRS, CDR2 YFSETQ. The CDR3 extends over 12 amino acids. The V gene lost 4 bases and the J gene lost 11 bases, with 15 bases spanning the gap. The CDR3 is CASSDQNLSAFF. Written as DNA, the CDR3 is TGCGCCAGCAGCGACCAGAATTTGAGTGCTTTCTTT.

This rearrangement joins TRBV7-6 to TRBJ1-5; D ambiguous. Trimming removed 3 bases at V and 0 bases at J, with 9 bases between. The V gene's germline CDR1 is SGHVS and CDR2 FNYEAQ. The CDR3 is 15 residues long. The DNA for the CDR3 is TGTGCCAGCAGCTTGCAGGCGGATAGCAATCAGCCCCAGCATTTT. It encodes CASSLQADSNQPQHF. The full variable domain, completed using reference TRBV7-6 and TRBJ1-5, is GAGVSQSPRYKVTKRGQDVALRCDPISGHVSLYWYRQALGQGPEFLTYFNYEAQQDKSGLPNDRFSAERPEGSISTLTIQRTEQRDSAMYRCASSLQADSNQPQHFGDGTRLSIL.

As to this clone: One end of the junction fails to match germline, which may point to a read error. The chain carries TRBV27 and TRBJ2-1; 16 nucleotides line up with TRBD2. The CDR3 loop spans 18 amino acids. Germline CDR1 MNHEY, CDR2 SMNVEV (reference sequence). CDR3: CASSLSAIYGTSGRARIF. The CDR3 nucleotides are TGTGCCAGCAGTTTATCGGCGATCTACGGGACTAGCGGGAGGGCCAGGATCTTC.

The chain has TRBV10-2 and TRBJ2-7, with 7 bases fitting TRBD2. V lost 3 bases and J lost 1; bases outside the gene matches: 3. Germline CDR1 is WSHSY and CDR2 is SAAADI. The CDR3 is made up of 14 amino acids. CDR3 region: CASSDGLGSYEQYF. The CDR3 DNA is TGCGCCAGCAGTGACGGACTAGGGTCCTACGAGCAGTACTTC.

This chain connects TRBV5-1 to TRBJ2-3; unclear D gene. CDR1 is SGHRS and CDR2 is YFSETQ in the germline V gene. The V end was cut by 0 bases, the J end by 8 bases, with 10 bases between. CDR3 length equals 13 residues. CDR3 DNA sequence: TGCGCCAGCAGCTTGGGCGAGGAGAGTACGCAGTATTTT. Encoded protein: CASSLGEESTQYF.

This clone was counted only a few times. The chain carries TRBV24-1 and TRBJ2-1; 7 positions agree with TRBD2. Germline V gene data show CDR1 as KGHDR and CDR2 as SFDVKD. The CDR3 has 14 amino acids. V dropped 4 bases and J dropped 4; count of bases not matched to a gene: 3. This chain's CDR3 is CATSEAGKYNEQFF. The CDR3 nucleotides read TGTGCCACCAGTGAAGCGGGAAAGTACAATGAGCAGTTCTTC.

The chain uses TRBV2 and TRBJ2-2; D is unresolved. CDR1 is SNHLY, CDR2 FYNNEI, per germline. V lost 1 base, J lost 7 bases, and 16 bases lay in between. The CDR3 covers 16 residues. DNA of the CDR3: TGTGCCAGCAGTGAAGTAGGTCCACGGATAAACGGGGAGCTGTTTTTT. Its translation is CASSEVGPRINGELFF.

This clone was counted a single time. This chain uses TRBV5-1 with TRBJ2-5; 9 bases fit TRBD2. This CDR3 spans 13 amino acids. Germline CDR1 SGHRS, CDR2 YFSETQ. The V and J ends lost 7 bases and 5 bases, in that order; junction bases with no gene match: 6. The CDR3 loop is CASAASGIETQYF. The CDR3, as DNA: TGCGCCAGCGCGGCTAGCGGGATCGAGACCCAGTACTTC.

The gene calls are TRBV10-3 and TRBJ2-3; D call uncertain. With 4 bases removed from V and 0 bases from J, the gap between germline ends came to 5 bases. This CDR3 region has 13 residues. CDR1 ENHRY and CDR2 SYGVKD come from the germline V gene. DNA for the CDR3: TGTGCCATCAGTGTGGACAGCACAGATACGCAGTATTTT. Residues: CAISVDSTDTQYF.

The chain carries TRBV3-1 (or the pseudogene TRBV3-2) and TRBJ1-2; 7 bases are a match to TRBD1. Trimming at V came to 1 base and at J to 3 bases, leaving 2 bases not matched to a gene. This CDR3 is built from 14 residues. The germline gives CDR1 LGHDT, CDR2 YNNKEL (reference sequence). The CDR3 bases are TGTGCCAGCAGCCAAGGAACAGGGGACTATGGCTACACCTTC. Its protein product is CASSQGTGDYGYTF.

This clone was detected a few times. V usage is TRBV18 and J usage is TRBJ1-5, with 10 bases lining up with TRBD1. Germline assignment: CDR1 KGHSH and CDR2 LQKENI. The V segment lost 6 bases and the J segment 4 bases; nucleotides outside the gene matches: 3. This CDR3 comprises 14 residues. CDR3 protein: CASSGDRGNQPQHF. DNA of the CDR3: TGTGCCAGCTCCGGGGACAGGGGAAATCAGCCCCAGCATTTT.

The V gene is TRBV21-1, the J gene TRBJ1-3. TRBV21-1 is a known pseudogene. This CDR3 comprises 17 residues. The CDR3 DNA follows: TGTGCCAGCAGCAATGATGTCGTCGCGCGGACTCCTAACACCATATATTTT. This sequence encodes CASSNDVVARTPNTIYF.

This clone appeared once. The chain uses TRBV6-5 and TRBJ2-3; tentatively, D is TRBD1 or TRBD2 (5 bases each). V lost 6 bases to trimming and J lost 6 bases, with 16 bases between them. CDR3 size: 14 residues. The germline gives CDR1 MNHEY, CDR2 SVGAGI. The CDR3 protein is CASSRNDRGDTQYF. Here the CDR3 DNA reads TGTGCCAGCAGCCGCAATGACAGAGGGGATACGCAGTATTTT.

The rearrangement uses TRBV10-3 and TRBJ1-3; no reliable D call. The germline V gene has CDR1 ENHRY and CDR2 SYGVKD. Trimming left V 0 bases short and J 0 bases short, with 18 bases between. The CDR3 spans 19 residues. The CDR3 protein is CAISESTLHKLGSGNTIYF. The DNA for the CDR3 is TGTGCCATCAGTGAGTCGACTCTCCATAAACTAGGCTCTGGAAACACCATATATTTT.

The V and J genes are TRBV4-1 and TRBJ2-7; unclear D gene. Germline V gives CDR1 MGHRA, CDR2 YSYEKL. The V end lost 0 bases, the J end lost 6 bases, and 9 bases lay between the germline ends. This CDR3 is 13 amino acids long. The CDR3 region has the DNA TGCGCCAGCAGCCAAGAAAGTCTCTCCGAGCAGTACTTC. Translating gives CASSQESLSEQYF.

The table lists this clone with a few counts. The chain employs TRBV7-2 and TRBJ1-5; D might be TRBD1 (5 bases). The V gene lost 3 bases and the J gene lost 6 bases, with 12 bases spanning the gap. CDR3 length equals 14 residues. Germline V CDR1 and CDR2: SGHTA, FQGNSA. The CDR3 reads CASSFGGGGQPQHF. CDR3 DNA: TGTGCCAGCAGCTTTGGGGGAGGCGGTCAGCCCCAGCATTTT. Complete variable domain (other parts from reference TRBV7-2 and TRBJ1-5): GAGVSQSPSNKVTEKGKDVELRCDPISGHTALYWYRQSLGQGLEFLIYFQGNSAPDKSGLPSDRFSAERTGGSVSTLTIQRTQQEDSAVYLCASSFGGGGQPQHFGDGTRLSIL.

The J gene is TRBJ1-1, the V gene TRBV11-1; a weak D match, TRBD1 (6 bases). V lost 6 bases and J 0 bases, leaving 11 bases between the germline ends. The germline V gene has CDR1 SGHAT and CDR2 FQDESV (reference sequence). This CDR3 has 14 residues. In DNA form, the CDR3 reads TGTGCCAGCAGGGGGGGGCTGATGAACACTGAAGCTTTCTTT. It is translated as CASRGGLMNTEAFF.

The rearrangement joins TRBV6-5 to TRBJ1-2; D remains unclear. CDR1 MNHEY and CDR2 SVGAGI come from the germline V gene. The CDR3 covers 13 residues. V gave up 6 bases and J gave up 10 bases, with 18 bases separating them. The CDR3 DNA reads TGTGCCAGCAGCTTGCAATCTTCGTCTGACTACACCTTC. This gives the protein CASSLQSSSDYTF.

The count of this clone is one. CDR3 nucleotides: TGCGCCAGCAGCGGGCTAAGCGGGGAAGCCCAAGAGACCCAGTACTTC. It translates to CASSGLSGEAQETQYF. This sequence joins TRBV5-1 and TRBJ2-5; 7 nucleotides align to TRBD2. Germline CDR1 and CDR2: SGHRS and YFSETQ. V lost 4 bases, J lost 1 base, and 10 bases stayed unmatched. The CDR3 has 16 amino acids.

The chain couples TRBV2 to TRBJ2-1; 13 bases match TRBD2. The CDR3 is made up of 15 amino acids. The V gene end was trimmed by 6 bases and the J gene end by 8 bases; junction bases not matched to a gene: 7. The germline V gene has CDR1 SNHLY and CDR2 FYNNEI. CDR3 protein: CASRTGLAGVYEQFF. CDR3 coding DNA: TGTGCCAGCAGGACCGGACTAGCGGGAGTCTATGAGCAGTTCTTC.

The chain combines TRBV11-3 with TRBJ2-2; maybe TRBD2 (6 bases). Germline CDR1 and CDR2: SGHNT and YENEEA. Between the trimmed V and J ends, which lost 3 bases and 7 bases, there was a span of 18 bases. The CDR3 totals 16 residues. The DNA of the CDR3 is TGTGCCAGCAGCTTTACTGGGCGGGGTCGCAGCGGGGAGCTGTTTTTT. Translating gives CASSFTGRGRSGELFF.

This chain's CDR3 is CSASAPGLAVNEQFF. The CDR3 region has the DNA TGCAGTGCTAGTGCCCCGGGACTAGCGGTGAATGAGCAGTTCTTC. The rearrangement joins TRBV20-1 to TRBJ2-1, with 11 positions matching TRBD2. Trimming removed 3 bases from V and 7 bases from J; junction bases left unmatched: 8. This CDR3 spans 15 amino acids. Per the germline V gene, CDR1 is DFQATT and CDR2 is SNEGSKA (reference sequence).

The chain has TRBV4-1 and TRBJ2-2, with D possibly called TRBD1 or TRBD2 (5 bases each). Deletions cut 6 bases from V and 4 bases from J, with 12 bases between. The CDR3 is made up of 14 amino acids. Germline V gene data show CDR1 as MGHRA and CDR2 as YSYEKL. CDR3 bases: TGCGCCAGCAGAACCCCGGGGACCACCGGGGAGCTGTTTTTT. Translating gives CASRTPGTTGELFF.